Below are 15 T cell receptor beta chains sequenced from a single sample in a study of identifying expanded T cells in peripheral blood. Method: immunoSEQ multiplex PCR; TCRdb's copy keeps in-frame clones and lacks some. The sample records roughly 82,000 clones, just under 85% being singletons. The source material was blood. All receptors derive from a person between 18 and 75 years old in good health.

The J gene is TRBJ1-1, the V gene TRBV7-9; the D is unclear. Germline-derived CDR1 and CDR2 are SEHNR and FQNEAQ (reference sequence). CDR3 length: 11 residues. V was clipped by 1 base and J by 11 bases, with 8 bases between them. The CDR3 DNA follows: TGTGCCAGCAGCTTAGAGGGTAGCGCTTTCTTT. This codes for CASSLEGSAFF. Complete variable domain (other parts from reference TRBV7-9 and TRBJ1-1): DTGVSQNPRHKITKRGQNVTFRCDPISEHNRLYWYRQTLGQGPEFLTYFQNEAQLEKSRLLSDRFSAERPKGSFSTLEIQRTEQGDSAMYLCASSLEGSAFFGQGTRLTVV.

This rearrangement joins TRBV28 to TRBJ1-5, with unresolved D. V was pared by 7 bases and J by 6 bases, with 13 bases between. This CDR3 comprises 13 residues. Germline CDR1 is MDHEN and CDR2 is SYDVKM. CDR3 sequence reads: CASKVKAVQPQHF. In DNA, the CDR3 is TGTGCCAGCAAGGTAAAGGCGGTTCAGCCCCAGCATTTT.

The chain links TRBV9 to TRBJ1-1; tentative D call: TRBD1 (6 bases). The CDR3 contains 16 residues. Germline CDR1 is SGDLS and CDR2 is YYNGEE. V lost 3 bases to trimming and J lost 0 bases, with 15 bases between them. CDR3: CASSASGALMNTEAFF. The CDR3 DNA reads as TGTGCCAGCAGCGCGTCGGGGGCCCTTATGAACACTGAAGCTTTCTTT. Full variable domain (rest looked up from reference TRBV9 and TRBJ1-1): DSGVTQTPKHLITATGQRVTLRCSPRSGDLSVYWYQQSLDQGLQFLIQYYNGEERAKGNILERFSAQQFPDLHSELNLSSLELGDSALYFCASSASGALMNTEAFFGQGTRLTVV.

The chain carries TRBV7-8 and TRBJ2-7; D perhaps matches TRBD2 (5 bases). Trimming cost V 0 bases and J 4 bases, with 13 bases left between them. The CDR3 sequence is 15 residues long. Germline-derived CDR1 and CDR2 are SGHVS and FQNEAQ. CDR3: CASSLASGSRYEQYF. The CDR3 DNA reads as TGTGCCAGCAGCTTAGCGAGCGGATCCCGATACGAGCAGTACTTC.

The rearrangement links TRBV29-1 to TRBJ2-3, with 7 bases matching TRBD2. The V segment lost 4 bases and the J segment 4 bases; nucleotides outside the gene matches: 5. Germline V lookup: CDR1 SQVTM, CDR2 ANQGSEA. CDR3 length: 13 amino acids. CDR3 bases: TGCAGCGTTGTACTTGGGGGGGCAGATACGCAGTATTTT. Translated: CSVVLGGADTQYF.

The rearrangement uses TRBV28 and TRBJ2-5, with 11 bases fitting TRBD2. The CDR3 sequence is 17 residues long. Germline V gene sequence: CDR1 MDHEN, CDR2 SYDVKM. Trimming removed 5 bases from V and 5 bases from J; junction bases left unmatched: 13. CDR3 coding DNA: TGTGCCAGCAGTCCCATAACTGTAGCGGGAGGGGTGGAGACCCAGTACTTC. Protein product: CASSPITVAGGVETQYF.

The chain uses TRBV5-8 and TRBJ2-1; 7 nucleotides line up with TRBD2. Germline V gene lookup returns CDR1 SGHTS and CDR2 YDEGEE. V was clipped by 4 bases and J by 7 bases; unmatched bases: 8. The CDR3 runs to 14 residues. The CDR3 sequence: CASSRTGLVNEQFF. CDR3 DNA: TGTGCCAGCAGCAGGACCGGACTAGTTAATGAGCAGTTCTTC.

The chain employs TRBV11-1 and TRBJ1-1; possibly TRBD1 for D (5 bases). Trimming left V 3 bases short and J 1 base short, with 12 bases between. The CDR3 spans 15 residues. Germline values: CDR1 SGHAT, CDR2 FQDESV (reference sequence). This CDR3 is CASSFLGAGNTEAFF. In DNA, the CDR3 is TGTGCCAGCAGCTTCCTTGGGGCGGGGAACACTGAAGCTTTCTTT. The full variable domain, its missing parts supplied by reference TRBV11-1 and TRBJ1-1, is EAEVAQSPRYKITEKSQAVAFWCDPISGHATLYWYRQILGQGPELLVQFQDESVVDDSQLPKDRFSAERLKGVDSTLKIQPAELGDSAMYLCASSFLGAGNTEAFFGQGTRLTVV.

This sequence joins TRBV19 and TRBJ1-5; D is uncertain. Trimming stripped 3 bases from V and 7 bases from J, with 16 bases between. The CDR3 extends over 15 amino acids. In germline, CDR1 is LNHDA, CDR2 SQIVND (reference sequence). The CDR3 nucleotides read TGTGCCAGTAGTATCACGGGCCAGGAGTTACAGCCCCAGCATTTT. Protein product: CASSITGQELQPQHF.

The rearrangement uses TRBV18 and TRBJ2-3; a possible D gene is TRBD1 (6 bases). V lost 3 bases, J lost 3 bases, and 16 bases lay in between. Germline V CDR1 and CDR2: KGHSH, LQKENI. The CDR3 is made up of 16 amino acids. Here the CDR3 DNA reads TGTGCCAGCTCACCGCAAAACGCAGGGACAACAGATACGCAGTATTTT. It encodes CASSPQNAGTTDTQYF. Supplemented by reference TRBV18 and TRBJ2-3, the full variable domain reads NAGVMQNPRHLVRRRGQEARLRCSPMKGHSHVYWYRQLPEEGLKFMVYLQKENIIDESGMPKERFSAEFPKEGPSILRIQQVVRGDSAAYFCASSPQNAGTTDTQYFGPGTRLTVL.

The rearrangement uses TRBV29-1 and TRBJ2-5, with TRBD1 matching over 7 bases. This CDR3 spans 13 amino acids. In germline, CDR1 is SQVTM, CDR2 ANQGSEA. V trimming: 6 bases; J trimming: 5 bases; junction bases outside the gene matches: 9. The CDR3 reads CSVRTGGWETQYF. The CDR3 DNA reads TGCAGCGTCCGGACAGGCGGTTGGGAGACCCAGTACTTC.

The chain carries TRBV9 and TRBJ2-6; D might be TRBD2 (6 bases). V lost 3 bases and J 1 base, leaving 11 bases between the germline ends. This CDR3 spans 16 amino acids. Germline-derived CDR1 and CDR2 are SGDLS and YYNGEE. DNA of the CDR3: TGTGCCAGCAGCGCCGGGGGTACTTCTGGGGCCAACGTCCTGACTTTC. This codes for CASSAGGTSGANVLTF. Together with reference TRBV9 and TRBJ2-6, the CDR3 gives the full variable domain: DSGVTQTPKHLITATGQRVTLRCSPRSGDLSVYWYQQSLDQGLQFLIQYYNGEERAKGNILERFSAQQFPDLHSELNLSSLELGDSALYFCASSAGGTSGANVLTFGAGSRLTVL.

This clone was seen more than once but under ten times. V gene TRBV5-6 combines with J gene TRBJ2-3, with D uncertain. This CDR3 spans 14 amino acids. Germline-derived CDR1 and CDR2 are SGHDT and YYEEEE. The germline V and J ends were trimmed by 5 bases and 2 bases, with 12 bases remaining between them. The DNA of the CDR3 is TGTGCCAGCAGGGGGTTTAGGGACACAGATACGCAGTATTTT. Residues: CASRGFRDTDTQYF.

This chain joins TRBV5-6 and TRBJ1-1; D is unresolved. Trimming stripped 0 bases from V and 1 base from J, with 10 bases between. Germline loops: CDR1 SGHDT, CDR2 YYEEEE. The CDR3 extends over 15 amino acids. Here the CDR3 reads CASSLEFDENTEAFF. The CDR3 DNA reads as TGTGCCAGCAGCTTGGAATTTGACGAGAACACTGAAGCTTTCTTT.

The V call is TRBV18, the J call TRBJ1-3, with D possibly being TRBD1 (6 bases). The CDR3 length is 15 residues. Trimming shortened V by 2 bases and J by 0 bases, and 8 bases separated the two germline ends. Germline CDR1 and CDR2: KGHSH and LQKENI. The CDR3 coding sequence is TGTGCCAGCTCACCAAACAGGGACTCTGGAAACACCATATATTTT. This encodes CASSPNRDSGNTIYF. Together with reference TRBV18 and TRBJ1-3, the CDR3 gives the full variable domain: NAGVMQNPRHLVRRRGQEARLRCSPMKGHSHVYWYRQLPEEGLKFMVYLQKENIIDESGMPKERFSAEFPKEGPSILRIQQVVRGDSAAYFCASSPNRDSGNTIYFGEGSWLTVV.